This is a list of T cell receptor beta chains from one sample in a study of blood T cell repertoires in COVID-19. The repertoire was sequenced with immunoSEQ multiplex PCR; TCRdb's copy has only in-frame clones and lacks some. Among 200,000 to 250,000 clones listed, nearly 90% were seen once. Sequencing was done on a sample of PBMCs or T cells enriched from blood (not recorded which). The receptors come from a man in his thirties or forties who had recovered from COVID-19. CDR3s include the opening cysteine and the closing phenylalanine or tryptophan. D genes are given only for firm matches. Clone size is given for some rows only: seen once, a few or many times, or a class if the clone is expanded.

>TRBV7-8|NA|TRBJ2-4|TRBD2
CASSLVAGGFNIQYF
TGTGCCAGCAGCTTAGTAGCGGGAGGTTTTAACATTCAGTACTTC
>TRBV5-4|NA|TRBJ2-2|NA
CASSLVVRSNTGELFF
TGTGCCAGCAGCTTGGTTGTCAGATCCAACACCGGGGAGCTGTTTTTT
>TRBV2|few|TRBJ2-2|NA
CASRVSGNTGELFF
TGTGCCAGCAGAGTTAGCGGGAACACCGGGGAGCTGTTTTTT
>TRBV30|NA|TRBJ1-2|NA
CAWSTLSRANYGYTF
TGTGCCTGGAGTACCCTGAGCCGGGCTAACTATGGCTACACCTTC
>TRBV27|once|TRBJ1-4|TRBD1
CASSLSDRRKLFF
TGTGCCAGCAGTTTATCGGACAGGAGAAAACTGTTTTTT
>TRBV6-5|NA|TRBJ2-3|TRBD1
CASSYSTGADTQYF
TGTGCCAGCAGTTACTCGACAGGGGCAGATACGCAGTATTTT
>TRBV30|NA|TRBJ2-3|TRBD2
CAWRSGRGTDTQYF
TGTGCCTGGAGGAGCGGGAGGGGTACAGATACGCAGTATTTT
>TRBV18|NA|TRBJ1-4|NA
CASSPNRATNEKLFF
TGTGCCAGCTCACCGAACAGAGCAACTAATGAAAAACTGTTTTTT
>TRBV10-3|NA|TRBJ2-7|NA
CAISTEYEQYF
TGTGCCATCTCTACAGAGTACGAGCAGTACTTC
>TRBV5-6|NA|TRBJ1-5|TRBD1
CASSRLDRDNQPQHF
TGTGCCAGCAGCCGCCTGGACAGGGATAATCAGCCCCAGCATTTT
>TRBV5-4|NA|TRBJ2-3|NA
CASSSGGQRDTQYF
TGTGCCAGCAGCTCCGGGGGGCAGAGGGATACGCAGTATTTT
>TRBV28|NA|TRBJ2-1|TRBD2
CASSLPGGNEQFF
TGTGCCAGCAGTCTACCGGGGGGCAATGAGCAGTTCTTC
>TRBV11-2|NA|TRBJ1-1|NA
CASSPRQVRAEAFF
TGTGCCAGCAGCCCTCGACAGGTGAGGGCTGAAGCTTTCTTT
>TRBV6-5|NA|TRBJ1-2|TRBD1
CASRGQGSSYGYTF
TGTGCCAGCAGAGGACAGGGAAGCTCCTATGGCTACACCTTC
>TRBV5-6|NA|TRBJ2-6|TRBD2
CASSGGGTGANVLTF
TGTGCCAGCAGCGGCGGGGGGACTGGGGCCAACGTCCTGACTTTC
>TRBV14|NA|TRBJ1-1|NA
CASSQRWGGPSDTEAFF
TGTGCCAGCAGCCAAAGATGGGGGGGGCCTTCGGACACTGAAGCTTTCTTT
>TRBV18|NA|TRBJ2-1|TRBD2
CASSRTILERGLSSYNEQFF
TGTGCCAGCTCACGCACGATACTTGAGCGGGGGTTAAGCTCCTACAATGAGCAGTTCTTC
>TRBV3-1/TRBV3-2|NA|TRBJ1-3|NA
CASSQRTAFSGNTIYF
TGTGCCAGCAGCCAACGGACAGCCTTCTCTGGAAACACCATATATTTT